This entry lists 6 T cell receptor beta chains sequenced from one sample in a study of naive and memory T cell subsets. Two oligonucleotides, mixed equimolar, formed the beta constant-region primer covering TRBC1 and TRBC2. Ligated cDNA was amplified by four rounds of PCR with nested alpha and beta constant-region primers and SP2. TCRdb reprocessed the UMI-ligation and nested PCR reads with MiXCR, giving one entry per CDR3 protein. Of over 100,000 distinct CDR3 sequences listed, 30% to 45% were seen once; the top ten hold approximately 0.9%. The sample comprised central memory CD4+ T cells from blood. These receptor sequences come from a human donor in good health.

The chain combines TRBV18 with TRBJ1-1; D may be TRBD1 (6 bases). The germline V and J ends were trimmed by 3 bases and 0 bases, with 17 bases remaining between them. CDR3 length: 17 amino acids. Germline V CDR1 and CDR2: KGHSH, LQKENI. The CDR3: CASSPRGSKKVNTEAFF. CDR3 DNA sequence: TGTGCCAGCTCACCCAGGGGTAGTAAGAAGGTGAACACTGAAGCTTTCTTT.

This clonotype has only one observation. The rearrangement links TRBV6-5 to TRBJ1-1, with D possibly being TRBD1 (5 bases). V lost 9 bases and J 0 bases, leaving 11 bases between the germline ends. CDR1 is MNHEY and CDR2 is SVGAGI in the germline V gene. The CDR3 runs to 13 residues. CDR3 sequence: CASQDRLNTEAFF. For the CDR3, the DNA is TGTGCCAGTCAAGACAGATTGAACACTGAAGCTTTCTTT.

This clonotype has more than one count but fewer than ten. Here the CDR3 DNA reads TGTGCCAGCAGTTTAAGAGGGAATTACGATACGCAGTATTTT. Its translation is CASSLRGNYDTQYF. The chain uses TRBV28 and TRBJ2-3; a possible D gene is TRBD2 (5 bases). Between the trimmed V and J ends, which lost 2 bases and 6 bases, there was a span of 12 bases. The CDR3 totals 14 residues. Germline CDR1 MDHEN, CDR2 SYDVKM.

The chain has TRBV7-8 and TRBJ2-3, with D unresolved. Germline CDR1 and CDR2: SGHVS and FQNEAQ. CDR3 length: 15 residues. V gave up 1 base and J gave up 6 bases, with 14 bases separating them. CDR3: CASSLGSAQMDTQYF. CDR3 in DNA: TGTGCCAGCAGCTTAGGGTCGGCCCAAATGGATACGCAGTATTTT.

The rearrangement links TRBV5-8 to TRBJ2-5; perhaps D is TRBD1 or TRBD2 (5 bases each). V gave up 2 bases and J gave up 0 bases, with 11 bases separating them. Germline V gene data show CDR1 as SGHTS and CDR2 as YDEGEE. The CDR3 has 15 amino acids. CDR3 sequence: CASSFGTDHQETQYF. In nucleotides, the CDR3 is TGTGCCAGCAGCTTCGGGACGGACCACCAAGAGACCCAGTACTTC.

This chain uses TRBV20-1 with TRBJ2-7, with 9 bases matching TRBD1. Germline V lookup: CDR1 DFQATT, CDR2 SNEGSKA (reference sequence). The V and J ends lost 1 base and 6 bases, in that order; junction bases with no gene match: 7. CDR3 size: 14 residues. The CDR3 loop reads CSARAQGAQREQYF. CDR3 coding DNA: TGCAGTGCTAGAGCACAGGGGGCCCAGCGCGAGCAGTACTTC.